In this sample, the clone carrying this T cell receptor beta chain turned up once. The entry originates in a study of CD8 T cells in Susac syndrome. The CDR3 has 12 residues. Germline CDR1 and CDR2: MNHNS and SASEGT. V was pared by 1 base and J by 2 bases, with 2 bases between. Reverse transcription used about 0.45 to 1 ug RNA and random hexamers. Amplification of TCR beta CDR3 was carried out by immunoSEQ multiplex PCR, which covered 54 Vbeta and 13 Jbeta segments. TCRdb independently ran MiXCR on the immunoSEQ multiplex PCR reads; one entry per CDR3 protein. Here the sample spans some 240,000 distinct CDR3 sequences, approximately 95% being singletons.

The chain couples TRBV6-1 to TRBJ1-2; D is unresolved. The sample was CD4+ T cells from PBMCs. The source is a human donor with Susac syndrome. The CDR3 DNA is TGTGCCAGCAGTGAAGACAACTATGGCTACACCTTC. Amino acid sequence: CASSEDNYGYTF.